This T cell receptor (beta chain) was recorded in a study of a mutant IDH1 vaccine in newly diagnosed glioma (dated by TCRdb to 2020 to 2022). At the level of the whole study: Eight vaccinations were administered to patients in weeks 1, 3, 5, 7, 11, 15, 19 and 23, corresponding to visits V03 through V10. Vaccination started 4-6 weeks after radiotherapy alone, or was given together with temozolomide cycles in the groups whose treatment included chemotherapy. Of the 25 to 35 treated patients, around 62% were male and around 38% were female, and a mean age of 40.4 years was recorded. Before enrollment, patients had received standard therapy of radiotherapy alone, temozolomide alone, or radiochemotherapy with temozolomide; most received the combination. Peripheral blood samples were drawn at six visits, namely V03 (baseline), V05, V07, V10, V12 and V13. Longitudinal TCRB deep sequencing was performed for roughly 27 treated patients wherever samples were available for exploratory analyses.

The method behind the library was the immunoSEQ multiplex PCR assay. Following the manufacturer's protocol, the hsTCRB Kit was used to amplify rearranged TCR beta chain sequences. TCRB libraries were sequenced on an Illumina MiSeq. The published analysis was carried out like this. The proprietary platform of the kit vendor was used for demultiplexing, trimming and gene mapping. Sourced from immuneACCESS, this table was stored by TCRdb with only in-frame sequences that have V and J called. A share of the clones is absent; for the studies checked, an unresolved V gene accounts for under half, and the remainder has no known explanation. V and J calls and clone size follow that table, whereas D and trimming were derived from the DNA. Across this sample there are approximately 110,000 clones, with 85% to 90% seen only once. The ten largest clones represent roughly 0.55% of the sample. The CDR3 measures 15 amino acids from cysteine to phenylalanine. Of the read, only the CDR3 DNA is kept; its 45 bases are in frame from base 1. Sequences SGHRS (CDR1) and YFSETQ (CDR2) are obtained from the germline V gene. V loses 0 bases, J loses 8 bases, and the germline ends lie 12 bases apart.

Points the paper makes about the study in general: According to the authors, sample limitations meant that analyses of patient blood samples could not be reproduced. Immune responses induced by the vaccine were seen in around 94% of patients across multiple MHC alleles. PBMC samples for TCRB deep sequencing were selected based on availability. Pseudoprogression seemed to be unrelated to changes in the top peripheral T cell clonotypes found by TCRB sequencing.

In the paper's terms, the time point label means: week 11, during vaccination. A 20-mer mutant IDH1 peptide at 300 micrograms in Montanide made up each vaccine dose, which was injected subcutaneously together with topical imiquimod. Donors had newly diagnosed WHO grade 3 or 4 IDH1-mutant astrocytomas with loss of nuclear ATRX. The samples were drawn from NOA16, a multicentre, single-arm, open-label phase I trial in Germany that tested a mutant IDH1 peptide vaccine in humans for the first time. Genomic DNA for TCRB sequencing was extracted from EDTA blood using the DNeasy Blood and Tissue Kit. For this clone: Its cognate antigen has yet to be identified. No base quality values were provided; no much bigger clone lies one nucleotide off.

The sequences come from PBMCs, collected from a glioma patient whose treatment included an IDH1 peptide vaccine. This sequence uses TRBV5-1 and TRBJ1-6, and possibly TRBD1, on 5 matching bases. This TCR was sampled from a woman aged 50 to 65 with glioma. The CDR3 has the sequence CASSLAGAGYSPLHF. In nucleotides, the sequence is TGCGCCAGCAGCTTGGCTGGGGCCGGGTATTCACCCCTCCACTTT.